This TCR beta chain comes out of a study of Graves' ophthalmopathy and Graves' hyperthyroidism. As for the study in general: Peripheral blood sampling preceded any treatment and occurred at initial diagnosis.

With respect to this clonotype: Its cognate antigen is unknown.

Moderate-to-severe activity, CAS ≥3, NOSPECS ≥4 and duration under 3 months were recorded for donors with ophthalmopathy. The authors isolated PBMCs from around 10 ml of fresh peripheral blood. The CDR3 runs 16 residues. The germline V gene encodes CDR1 MNHEY and CDR2 SVGAGI. V shed 0 bases, J shed 7 bases, and the junction held 4 bases outside the gene matches. Regarding the study as a whole: Thyroid clonotypes that were expanded above 0.001 frequency mostly also appeared in blood.

Amplified TCR beta CDR3 regions were obtained using RNA transcripts as template. Amplification began with first-round RT-PCR using HTBI primers, then second-round multiplex PCR was performed. TCRdb used MiXCR to reprocess the multiplex PCR reads, holding one entry per CDR3 protein. The sample contains some 170,000 distinct CDR3 sequences, around 40% of which appear only once. This TCR was recovered from a man aged 30 to 45 with Graves' ophthalmopathy. The sequenced material came from peripheral blood. The V gene is TRBV6-5, the J gene TRBJ1-6, with 9 positions matching TRBD1. The CDR3 bases are TGTGCCAGCAGTTACTCACAGGGGGCGGTGAATTCACCCCTCCACTTT. Protein sequence: CASSYSQGAVNSPLHF.